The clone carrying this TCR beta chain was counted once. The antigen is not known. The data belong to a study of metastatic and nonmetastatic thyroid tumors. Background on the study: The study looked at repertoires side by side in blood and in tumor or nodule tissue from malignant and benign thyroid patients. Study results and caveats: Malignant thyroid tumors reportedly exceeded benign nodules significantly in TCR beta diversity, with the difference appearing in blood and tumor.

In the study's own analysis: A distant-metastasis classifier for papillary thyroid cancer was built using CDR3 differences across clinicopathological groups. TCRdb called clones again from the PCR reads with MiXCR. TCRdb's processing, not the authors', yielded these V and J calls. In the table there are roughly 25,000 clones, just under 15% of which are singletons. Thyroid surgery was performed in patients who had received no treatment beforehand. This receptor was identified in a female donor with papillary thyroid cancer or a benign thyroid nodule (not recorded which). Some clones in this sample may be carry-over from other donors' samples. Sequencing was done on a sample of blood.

The CDR3 here is CAWSRDLLSGEQYF. DNA for the CDR3: TGTGCCTGGAGTAGGGATTTGCTCAGTGGGGAGCAGTACTTC. This sequence joins TRBV30 and TRBJ2-7; D ambiguous. The ends were cut back, 2 bases at V and 7 bases at J, with 18 bases in the middle. The CDR3 consists of 14 residues. Germline CDR1 reads GTSNPN; CDR2 reads SVGIG (reference sequence).